This TCR beta chain was retrieved from a study of technical replicates of blood from several donors. Here immunoSEQ multiplex PCR was the method, and the copy in TCRdb shows in-frame clones only, minus some. The profile shows approximately 70,000 clones, about 95% of them singletons. This CDR3 is 18 amino acids long. What was sequenced was T cells isolated from PBMCs. The TCR sequence derives from a human donor in good health. V usage is TRBV12-2 and J usage is TRBJ2-7; the tabulated D call, TRBD2, remains unverified against the DNA. TRBV12-2 is termed a pseudogene. DNA of the CDR3: TGTGCAAGTCGCTTAGATGCCTTGACAGCGGGACTCCCCTACGAGCAGTACTTC. The encoded protein is CASRLDALTAGLPYEQYF.